This section outlines one T cell receptor (beta chain) sequence together with its context. The antigen it recognizes is unknown. Per-base qualities were not stored, and no clone one base away is much larger. The CDR3, from cysteine to phenylalanine, totals 13 residues. This entry keeps only the CDR3 DNA: 39 bases, framed from base 1. The V and J ends are trimmed by 0 bases and 5 bases, leaving 8 bases between them. In the germline V gene, CDR1 corresponds to SGHTA and CDR2 to FQGNSA. This record comes from a study of T cells in Graves' hyperthyroidism and ophthalmopathy (dated by TCRdb to between 2018 and 2020). Turning to the overall study: To identify TCR V-J signatures that set the groups apart, the researchers used a discovery cohort of 95 to 100 patients, made up of 43 with Graves' ophthalmopathy and 55 to 65 with stable Graves' hyperthyroidism. An independent validation cohort of about 19 hyperthyroidism patients and approximately 15 patients who later progressed to ophthalmopathy tested prospective prediction of ophthalmopathy. For training and testing, the 80 to 100 patients in the discovery cohort were randomly divided in a 7:3 ratio. The study also compared thyroid tissue and blood T-cell repertoires from several Graves' hyperthyroidism patients. After sampling, hyperthyroidism patients received methimazole starting at 30 mg daily, and ophthalmopathy patients received high-dose intravenous methylprednisolone. The paper describes TCR Vbeta CDR3 sequencing of 135 peripheral blood samples, made up of 43 ophthalmopathy patients, 70 to 75 hyperthyroidism patients and some 17 progressor patients. The research as a whole found: No statistical method was used to set the sample size in advance, and investigators knew the group allocation. A model built on a 13 V-J signature distinguished ophthalmopathy from stable hyperthyroidism, reaching roughly 88% sensitivity and about 81% specificity in cross-validation and 80%/75% in testing. Most expanded thyroid clonotypes (frequency above 0.001) were also detected in blood, a finding suggesting that blood repertoires may reflect thyroid immune responses. In validation, the model predicted progression to ophthalmopathy with approximately 69% sensitivity and roughly 75% specificity, a median of around six months before onset.

A patient counted as having stable Graves' hyperthyroidism if no progression to ophthalmopathy occurred over 18 months of follow-up. Hyperthyroidism patients were aged 18 to 65 years and newly diagnosed, with disease duration of less than 2 months. The study excluded patients with uncontrolled infections, other autoimmune diseases, pregnancy or lactation. Diagnoses were established on the basis of clinical symptoms, serum thyroxine and TRAb, thyroid ultrasound, and orbital computed tomography. Trizol reagent was used to extract total RNA, and RNA quality was then checked on an Agilent 2100 Bioanalyzer. The TCR beta CDR3 regions were amplified from RNA transcripts. The TCR CDR3 was subjected to a first round of RT-PCR using the HTBI primer set and the Qiagen OneStep RT-PCR kit. A second multiplex PCR round built the libraries, followed by size selection and purification. Paired-end sequencing of the libraries was performed with 100 bp reads on an Illumina HiSeq2000. As for how the authors treated the data: Raw data were processed with SOAPnuke, discarding reads with adapters, uncalled bases, mean Phred below 15, or no exact constant-primer or identifier match. COPE v1.2.5 was used to merge the high-quality paired reads, and each unique nucleotide sequence was defined as a clonotype. MiTCR v1.1 was used to align clonotypes to the IMGT TRBV, TRBD and TRBJ reference segments. The analysis included only V-J combinations with a frequency above 0.0001, which together covered more than 99% of the repertoires. The TCS score was defined as the ratio of F50 (clonal expansion) to E x V (chaos), calculated using BLOSUM62-based TCRdist between CDR3 peptides within each V-J. Welch's t-statistics and random forest reduced just over 500 V-J features to under 15, which were used in a naive Bayes classifier (R e1071). Thyroid-blood repertoire similarity was quantified with the Morisita-Horn index. TCRdb reanalyzed the raw reads on its own, using fastp at Q25 for trimming and MiXCR for clone calling, and kept in-frame beta chains. One record per CDR3 amino acid sequence lists the most common genes and DNA. These V and J calls rely on TCRdb rather than the paper's analysis. The sample table records 610,000 or so distinct CDR3 sequences; 35% to 55% of these occur just once. Around 8% of the sample belongs to the ten largest clones.

The rearranged segments are TRBV7-2 and TRBJ2-7; the D segment is perhaps TRBD1 or TRBD2, each sharing 5 matched bases. This TCR was recovered from a woman aged 18-29 years with Graves' hyperthyroidism. Sequenced: peripheral blood or thyroid tissue (not recorded which). This receptor has the CDR3 CASSLALGHEQYF. Read as DNA, the sequence is TGTGCCAGCAGCTTAGCCCTGGGACACGAGCAGTACTTC.